Each of the 23 T cell receptor beta chains below was sequenced from the same sample in a study of blood T cell repertoires in COVID-19. Sequencing used immunoSEQ multiplex PCR; TCRdb keeps in-frame clones, though not all of them. The sample carries about 440,000 clones, around 89% recorded once. The specimen sequenced was peripheral blood. The origin of the receptors is a woman aged 30 to 39 with acute or convalescent COVID-19.

The V call is TRBV29-1, the J call TRBJ2-7; 8 nucleotides align to TRBD1. The V gene's germline CDR1 is SQVTM and CDR2 ANQGSEA. The V segment lost 6 bases and the J segment 4 bases; nucleotides outside the gene matches: 5. CDR3 size: 12 residues. The DNA of the CDR3 is TGCAGCGTGCTTCAGGGGGCATACGAGCAGTACTTC. It translates to CSVLQGAYEQYF.

The CDR3 nucleotides are TGTGCCAGCAGCCCACCGCCGGGACAGGGGGTTGAGACCCAGTACTTC. This sequence encodes CASSPPPGQGVETQYF. The rearrangement joins TRBV5-4 to TRBJ2-5; TRBD1 matches at 11 bases. The J segment lost 5 bases and the V segment lost 4 bases, leaving 10 bases of the junction unmatched. The CDR3 consists of 16 residues. Germline V lookup: CDR1 SGHNT, CDR2 YYREEE (reference sequence). The full variable domain, completed using reference TRBV5-4 and TRBJ2-5, is ETGVTQSPTHLIKTRGQQVTLRCSSQSGHNTVSWYQQALGQGPQFIFQYYREEENGRGNFPPRFSGLQFPNYSSELNVNALELDDSALYLCASSPPPGQGVETQYFGPGTRLLVL.

V is TRBV28 and J is TRBJ1-1, with 8 bases that match TRBD1. The CDR3 totals 12 residues. Germline lookup yields CDR1 MDHEN and CDR2 SYDVKM. V dropped 5 bases and J dropped 10; count of bases not matched to a gene: 6. Written as DNA, the CDR3 is TGTGCCAGCAGTATGAATACAGGGGGAGCTTTCTTT. Amino acids: CASSMNTGGAFF.

The chain links TRBV7-3 to TRBJ2-3; 10 positions agree with TRBD1. Germline V gene lookup returns CDR1 SGHTA and CDR2 FQGTGA. The CDR3 consists of 14 residues. V gave up 5 bases and J gave up 7 bases; unmatched junction bases: 6. CDR3 loop: CASSLGQGENTQYF. CDR3 nucleotides: TGTGCCAGCAGCCTAGGACAGGGGGAAAATACGCAGTATTTT.

The rearrangement links TRBV4-1 to TRBJ2-2, with D perhaps matching TRBD1 (6 bases). The V and J ends lost 0 bases and 1 base respectively, with 12 bases between them. The CDR3 runs to 17 residues. Germline V CDR1 and CDR2: MGHRA, YSYEKL. This CDR3 is CASSQDTRDKNTGELFF. The CDR3 DNA sequence: TGCGCCAGCAGCCAAGATACCCGGGACAAGAACACCGGGGAGCTGTTTTTT.

The chain carries TRBV14 and TRBJ2-1, with a weak D call TRBD2 (5 bases). Per the germline V gene, CDR1 is SGHDN and CDR2 is FVKESK. The CDR3 contains 16 residues. Trimming stripped 1 base from V and 6 bases from J, with 16 bases between. The CDR3 DNA is TGTGCCAGCAGCCAAGGGGAGACCCGAGTTGCCAATGAGCAGTTCTTC. This codes for CASSQGETRVANEQFF.

The V call is TRBV12-5, the J call TRBJ2-1, with a weak D call TRBD1 (6 bases). CDR3 size: 13 residues. Deletions cut 4 bases from V and 6 bases from J, with 10 bases between. Germline lookup yields CDR1 LGHNT and CDR2 FRNRAP. CDR3 DNA: TGTGCTAGTGGTTATTGGGGGCGCAATGAGCAGTTCTTC. Amino acid sequence: CASGYWGRNEQFF. Full variable domain (rest looked up from reference TRBV12-5 and TRBJ2-1): DARVTQTPRHKVTEMGQEVTMRCQPILGHNTVFWYRQTMMQGLELLAYFRNRAPLDDSGMPKDRFSAEMPDATLATLKIQPSEPRDSAVYFCASGYWGRNEQFFGPGTRLTVL.

The rearrangement joins TRBV30 to TRBJ2-3, with TRBD1 as a possible D gene (5 bases). The CDR3 is 13 amino acids. Trimming took off 5 bases at V and 6 bases at J, with 15 bases between the two ends. The germline V gene has CDR1 GTSNPN and CDR2 SVGIG (reference sequence). In DNA form, the CDR3 reads TGTGCCTGGCGAATAGGGGCAGGCGATACGCAGTATTTT. Translating gives CAWRIGAGDTQYF.

As to this clone: In the same sample, other DNA sequences code for this CDR3. The chain carries TRBV5-5 and TRBJ2-2; D uncertain. The CDR3 contains 14 residues. Trimming removed 2 bases from V and 2 bases from J, with 7 bases in between. Germline CDR1 reads SGHKS; CDR2 reads YYEKEE (reference sequence). In nucleotides, the CDR3 is TGTGCCAGCAGCTTAGACACCAACACCGGGGAGCTGTTTTTT. Encoded protein: CASSLDTNTGELFF.

The chain employs TRBV9 and TRBJ2-7, with 10 bases fitting TRBD1. In germline, CDR1 is SGDLS, CDR2 YYNGEE. This CDR3 spans 15 amino acids. J gave up 4 bases and V 4 bases, and 8 bases lay outside the gene matches. CDR3 loop: CASSPRTGGAYEQYF. In DNA, the CDR3 is TGTGCCAGCAGCCCGCGGACAGGGGGAGCGTACGAGCAGTACTTC.

In this sample, this clone turned up a few times. This sequence joins TRBV5-1 and TRBJ2-7; D possibly corresponds to TRBD1 (5 bases). V lost 2 bases to trimming and J lost 2 bases, with 8 bases between them. Germline CDR1 is SGHRS and CDR2 is YFSETQ. The CDR3 has 13 amino acids. In DNA, the CDR3 is TGCGCCAGCAGCTTTGAGGACACCTACGAGCAGTACTTC. This sequence encodes CASSFEDTYEQYF.

The chain uses TRBV6-1 and TRBJ1-2, with 7 positions matching TRBD1. Losses at the gene ends were 5 bases for V and 2 bases for J; bases not matched to a gene: 5. This CDR3 has 14 residues. Looked up from germline, CDR1 is MNHNS and CDR2 is SASEGT. The CDR3 sequence is CASSYEGGNYGYTF. In DNA form, the CDR3 reads TGTGCCAGCAGTTATGAAGGGGGCAACTATGGCTACACCTTC.

The J gene is TRBJ2-1, the V gene TRBV7-9; possibly TRBD2 for D (6 bases). Per the germline V gene, CDR1 is SEHNR and CDR2 is FQNEAQ (reference sequence). Trimming shortened V by 6 bases and J by 2 bases, and 14 bases separated the two germline ends. This CDR3 is built from 15 residues. CDR3 protein: CASRPSSATYNEQFF. The CDR3 nucleotides are TGTGCCAGCAGACCTTCTAGCGCGACCTACAATGAGCAGTTCTTC. The full variable domain, rest sourced from reference TRBV7-9 and TRBJ2-1, is DTGVSQNPRHKITKRGQNVTFRCDPISEHNRLYWYRQTLGQGPEFLTYFQNEAQLEKSRLLSDRFSAERPKGSFSTLEIQRTEQGDSAMYLCASRPSSATYNEQFFGPGTRLTVL.

The J gene is TRBJ1-2, the V gene TRBV5-6; weak D call: TRBD1 (6 bases). The length of the CDR3 is 14 residues. Germline V CDR1 and CDR2: SGHDT, YYEEEE. Trimming left V 5 bases short and J 1 base short, with 12 bases between. CDR3 sequence (DNA): TGTGCCAGCAGGGGGGCGGCGGTTAACTATGGCTACACCTTC. Protein sequence: CASRGAAVNYGYTF.

The V gene is TRBV28, the J gene TRBJ2-7; the match to TRBD1 covers 7 bases. Germline-derived CDR1 and CDR2 are MDHEN and SYDVKM. This CDR3 is built from 14 residues. J was trimmed by 2 bases and V by 6 bases; bases with no gene match: 7. Here the CDR3 DNA reads TGTGCCAGCAGAGCCGGGACAGCGACCTACGAGCAGTACTTC. Its translation: CASRAGTATYEQYF.

This clone was picked up one time. The J gene is TRBJ2-5, the V gene TRBV9; 11 bases are shared with TRBD2. The ends lost 3 bases at V and 5 bases at J; junction bases unmatched: 6. The germline V gene encodes CDR1 SGDLS and CDR2 YYNGEE. This CDR3 spans 15 amino acids. For the CDR3, the DNA is TGTGCCAGCAGCGGATTAGCGGGGGGGCCGGAGACCCAGTACTTC. This codes for CASSGLAGGPETQYF.

About this clone itself: Other DNA sequences in this specimen translate into the identical CDR3. The rearrangement links TRBV5-1 to TRBJ2-7, with a tentative D call TRBD1 (5 bases). V lost 2 bases, J lost 3 bases, and 9 bases lay in between. CDR1 SGHRS and CDR2 YFSETQ come from the germline V gene. This CDR3 has 13 residues. Written as DNA, the CDR3 is TGCGCCAGCAGCTTAAGGCAGGGCTACGAGCAGTACTTC. Amino acids: CASSLRQGYEQYF.

A word on this clone: Other DNA sequences within the sample encode an identical CDR3. V usage is TRBV29-1 and J usage is TRBJ2-7; possibly TRBD2 for D (5 bases). Trimming pared 4 bases from V and 4 bases from J, leaving 8 bases between. This CDR3 comprises 11 residues. CDR1 SQVTM and CDR2 ANQGSEA come from the germline V gene. As DNA, the CDR3 is TGCAGCGTTGTCGGCGGGTACGAGCAGTACTTC. Translation: CSVVGGYEQYF.

The chain links TRBV6-5 to TRBJ2-1; TRBD2 is a possible D gene (5 bases). This CDR3 has 13 amino acids. V was pared by 8 bases and J by 7 bases, with 15 bases between. Germline loops: CDR1 MNHEY, CDR2 SVGAGI. CDR3 amino acids: CASFSGLENEQFF. In DNA, the CDR3 is TGTGCCAGCTTCTCGGGGTTGGAGAATGAGCAGTTCTTC.

The gene calls are TRBV5-1 and TRBJ2-7, with 11 bases aligning to TRBD1. This CDR3 is built from 15 residues. The V and J ends lost 4 bases and 2 bases, in that order; junction bases with no gene match: 5. Germline assignment: CDR1 SGHRS and CDR2 YFSETQ. The CDR3 sequence is CASSPGTGGPYEQYF. As DNA, the CDR3 is TGCGCCAGCAGCCCCGGGACAGGGGGGCCCTACGAGCAGTACTTC.

The chain has TRBV9 and TRBJ1-1; D gene unclear. CDR1 and CDR2 from the germline V gene are SGDLS and YYNGEE. The CDR3 runs to 15 residues. V lost 4 bases and J lost 2, with 15 bases in between. For the CDR3, the DNA is TGTGCCAGCAGCCCACAGACCGGCAGTAACACTGAAGCTTTCTTT. It specifies CASSPQTGSNTEAFF.

V gene TRBV18 combines with J gene TRBJ1-5; D might be TRBD1 (6 bases). There are 14 residues in the CDR3. The ends were cut back, 3 bases at V and 2 bases at J, with 8 bases in the middle. Looked up from germline, CDR1 is KGHSH and CDR2 is LQKENI. The CDR3: CASSPNRGNQPQHF. CDR3 sequence (DNA): TGTGCCAGCTCACCCAACAGGGGCAATCAGCCCCAGCATTTT.

The chain is built from TRBV27 and TRBJ2-3; D may be TRBD2 (7 bases). This CDR3 comprises 15 residues. Trimming cost V 8 bases and J 3 bases, with 18 bases left between them. The V gene's germline CDR1 is MNHEY and CDR2 SMNVEV (reference sequence). The CDR3 nucleotides read TGTGCCAGCGAGGTCAGGGGCGGGGGTACAGATACGCAGTATTTT. Amino acids: CASEVRGGGTDTQYF.